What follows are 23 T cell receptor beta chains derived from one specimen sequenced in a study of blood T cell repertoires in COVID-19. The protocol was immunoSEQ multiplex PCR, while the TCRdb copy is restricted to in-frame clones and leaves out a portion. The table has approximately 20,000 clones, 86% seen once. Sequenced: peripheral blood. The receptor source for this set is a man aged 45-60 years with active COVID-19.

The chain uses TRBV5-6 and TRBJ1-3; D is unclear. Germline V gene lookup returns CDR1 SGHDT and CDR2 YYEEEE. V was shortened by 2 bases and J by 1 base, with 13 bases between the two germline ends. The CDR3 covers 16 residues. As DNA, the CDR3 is TGTGCCAGCAGCTTAGACTTGGTGCTTTCTGGAAACACCATATATTTT. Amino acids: CASSLDLVLSGNTIYF.

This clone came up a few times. The CDR3 region is CASSQDRVGFNQPQHF. The CDR3 DNA follows: TGTGCCAGCAGCCAAGACAGGGTGGGATTCAATCAGCCCCAGCATTTT. The gene calls are TRBV7-9 and TRBJ1-5; 7 bases match TRBD1. V gave up 5 bases and J gave up 3 bases; unmatched junction bases: 10. Germline-derived CDR1 and CDR2 are SEHNR and FQNEAQ (reference sequence). The CDR3 sequence is 16 residues long.

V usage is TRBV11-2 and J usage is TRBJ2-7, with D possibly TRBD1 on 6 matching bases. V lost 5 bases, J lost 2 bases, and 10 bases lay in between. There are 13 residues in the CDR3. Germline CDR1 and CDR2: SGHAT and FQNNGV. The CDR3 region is CASSPGQAYEQYF. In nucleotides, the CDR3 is TGTGCCAGCAGCCCGGGACAAGCCTACGAGCAGTACTTC.

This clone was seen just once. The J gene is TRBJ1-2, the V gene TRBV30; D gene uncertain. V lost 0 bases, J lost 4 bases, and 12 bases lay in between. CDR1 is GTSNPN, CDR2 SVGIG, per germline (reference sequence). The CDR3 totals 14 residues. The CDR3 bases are TGTGCCTGGAGTGTATTTCGGAGGAGCTATGGCTACACCTTC. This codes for CAWSVFRRSYGYTF.

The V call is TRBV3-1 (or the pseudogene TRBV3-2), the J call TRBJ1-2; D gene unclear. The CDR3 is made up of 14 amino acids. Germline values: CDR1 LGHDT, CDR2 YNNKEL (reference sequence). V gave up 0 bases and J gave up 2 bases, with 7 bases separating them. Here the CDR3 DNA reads TGTGCCAGCAGCCAAGATCTTGAGAACTATGGCTACACCTTC. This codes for CASSQDLENYGYTF.

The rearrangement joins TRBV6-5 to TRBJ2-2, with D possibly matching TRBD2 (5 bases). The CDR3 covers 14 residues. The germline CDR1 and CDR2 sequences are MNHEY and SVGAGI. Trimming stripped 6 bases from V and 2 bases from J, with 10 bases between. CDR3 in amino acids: CASRRSENTGELFF. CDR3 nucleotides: TGTGCCAGCAGACGTAGCGAAAACACCGGGGAGCTGTTTTTT.

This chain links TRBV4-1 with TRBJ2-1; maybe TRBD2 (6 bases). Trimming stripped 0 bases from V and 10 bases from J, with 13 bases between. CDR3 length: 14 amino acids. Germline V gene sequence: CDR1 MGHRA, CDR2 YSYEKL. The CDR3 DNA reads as TGCGCCAGCAGCCAAGATCTGTCCGCGGGGGAGCAGTTCTTC. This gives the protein CASSQDLSAGEQFF.

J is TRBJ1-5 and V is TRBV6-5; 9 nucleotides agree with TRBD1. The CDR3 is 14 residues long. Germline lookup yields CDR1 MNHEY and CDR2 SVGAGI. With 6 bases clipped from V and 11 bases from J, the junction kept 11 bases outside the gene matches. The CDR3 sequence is CASSDWTGDRSQHF. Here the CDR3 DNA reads TGTGCCAGCAGCGATTGGACAGGGGACAGGTCCCAGCATTTT.

This CDR3 is CASSQGSGDGYTF. The CDR3 DNA follows: TGCGCCAGCAGCCAAGGTTCAGGGGATGGCTACACCTTC. V gene TRBV4-1 combines with J gene TRBJ1-2, with D perhaps matching TRBD1 (6 bases). Trimming pared 1 base from V and 6 bases from J, leaving 9 bases between. CDR3 length equals 13 residues. Germline assignment: CDR1 MGHRA and CDR2 YSYEKL.

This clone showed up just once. This CDR3 is CAISVRTGRASDGYTF. For the CDR3, the DNA is TGTGCCATCAGTGTGCGGACAGGGAGGGCTTCGGACGGCTACACCTTC. This sequence joins TRBV10-3 and TRBJ1-2, with 8 positions matching TRBD1. Germline CDR1 and CDR2: ENHRY and SYGVKD. This CDR3 region has 16 residues. With V trimmed by 4 bases and J by 8 bases, 15 bases remained unmatched.

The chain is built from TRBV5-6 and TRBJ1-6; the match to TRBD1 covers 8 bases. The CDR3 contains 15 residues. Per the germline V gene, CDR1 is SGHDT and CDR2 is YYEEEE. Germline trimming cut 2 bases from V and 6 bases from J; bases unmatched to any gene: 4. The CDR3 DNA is TGTGCCAGCAGCTTAGGAGACAGGGGTAATTCACCCCTCCACTTT. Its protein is CASSLGDRGNSPLHF. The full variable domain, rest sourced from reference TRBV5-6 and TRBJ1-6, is DAGVTQSPTHLIKTRGQQVTLRCSPKSGHDTVSWYQQALGQGPQFIFQYYEEEERQRGNFPDRFSGHQFPNYSSELNVNALLLGDSALYLCASSLGDRGNSPLHFGNGTRLTVT.

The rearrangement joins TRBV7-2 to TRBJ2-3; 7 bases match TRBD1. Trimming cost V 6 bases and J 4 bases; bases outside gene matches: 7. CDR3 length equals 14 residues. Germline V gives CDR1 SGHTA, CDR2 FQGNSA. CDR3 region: CASSYTGTADTQYF. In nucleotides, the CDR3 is TGTGCCAGCAGTTATACCGGGACAGCAGATACGCAGTATTTT.

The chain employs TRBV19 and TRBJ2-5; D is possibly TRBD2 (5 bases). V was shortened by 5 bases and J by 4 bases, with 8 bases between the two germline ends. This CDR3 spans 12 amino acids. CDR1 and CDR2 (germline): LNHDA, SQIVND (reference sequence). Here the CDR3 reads CASSVEGETQYF. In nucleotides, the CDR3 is TGTGCCAGTAGTGTTGAGGGAGAGACCCAGTACTTC.

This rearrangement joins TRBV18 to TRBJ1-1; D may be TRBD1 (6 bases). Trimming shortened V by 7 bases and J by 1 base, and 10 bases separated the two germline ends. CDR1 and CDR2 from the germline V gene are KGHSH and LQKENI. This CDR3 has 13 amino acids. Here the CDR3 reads CASFPGQNTEAFF. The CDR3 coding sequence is TGTGCCAGCTTCCCGGGACAGAACACTGAAGCTTTCTTT.

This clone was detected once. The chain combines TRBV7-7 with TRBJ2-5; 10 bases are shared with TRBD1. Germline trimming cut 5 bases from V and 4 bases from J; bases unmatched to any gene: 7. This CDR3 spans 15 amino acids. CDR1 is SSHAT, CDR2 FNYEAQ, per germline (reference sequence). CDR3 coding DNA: TGTGCCAGCAGCATGGACAGGGGGGTCGGAGAGACCCAGTACTTC. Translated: CASSMDRGVGETQYF. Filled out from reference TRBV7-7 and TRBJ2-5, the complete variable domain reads GAGVSQSPRYKVTKRGQDVTLRCDPISSHATLYWYQQALGQGPEFLTYFNYEAQPDKSGLPSDRFSAERPEGSISTLTIQRTEQRDSAMYRCASSMDRGVGETQYFGPGTRLLVL.

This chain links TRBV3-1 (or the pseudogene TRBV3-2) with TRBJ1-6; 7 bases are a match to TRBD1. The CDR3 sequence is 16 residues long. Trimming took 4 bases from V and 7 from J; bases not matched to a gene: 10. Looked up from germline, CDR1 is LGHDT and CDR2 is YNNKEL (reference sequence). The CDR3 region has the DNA TGTGCCAGCAGCCTCGGCAGGGGGTATGGCAATTCACCCCTCCACTTT. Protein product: CASSLGRGYGNSPLHF.

Here the CDR3 DNA reads TGTGCCAGCAGCCAACACTCAGGGGGCAGGTGGTGGGAGCAGTTCTTC. Its protein product is CASSQHSGGRWWEQFF. The J gene is TRBJ2-1, the V gene TRBV3-1 (or the pseudogene TRBV3-2); 8 bases fit TRBD1. Germline CDR1 is LGHDT and CDR2 is YNNKEL (reference sequence). V was clipped by 2 bases and J by 10 bases; unmatched bases: 13. The CDR3 covers 16 residues.

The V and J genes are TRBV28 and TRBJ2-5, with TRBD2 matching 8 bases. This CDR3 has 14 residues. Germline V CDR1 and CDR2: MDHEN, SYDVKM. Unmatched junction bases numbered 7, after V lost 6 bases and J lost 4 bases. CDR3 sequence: CASSLARGGETQYF. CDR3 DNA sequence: TGTGCCAGCAGCTTGGCCCGGGGGGGAGAGACCCAGTACTTC.

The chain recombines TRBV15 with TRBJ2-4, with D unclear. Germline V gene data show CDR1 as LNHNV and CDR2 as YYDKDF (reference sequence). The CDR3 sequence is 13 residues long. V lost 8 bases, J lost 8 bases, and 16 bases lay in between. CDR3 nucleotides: TGTGCCACCGCCGGTCACTCGATAGACATTCAGTACTTC. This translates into CATAGHSIDIQYF.

The DNA for the CDR3 is TGTGCCAGCAGCTCAGGGACTAGCGGAGAGACCCAGTACTTC. Translation gives CASSSGTSGETQYF. The chain joins TRBV5-6 to TRBJ2-5; 11 bases agree with TRBD2. V shed 3 bases and J 4 bases; nucleotides not matched to a gene: 2. Germline CDR1 is SGHDT and CDR2 is YYEEEE. CDR3 length: 14 amino acids. Combining the CDR3 with reference TRBV5-6 and TRBJ2-5 gives the whole variable domain DAGVTQSPTHLIKTRGQQVTLRCSPKSGHDTVSWYQQALGQGPQFIFQYYEEEERQRGNFPDRFSGHQFPNYSSELNVNALLLGDSALYLCASSSGTSGETQYFGPGTRLLVL.

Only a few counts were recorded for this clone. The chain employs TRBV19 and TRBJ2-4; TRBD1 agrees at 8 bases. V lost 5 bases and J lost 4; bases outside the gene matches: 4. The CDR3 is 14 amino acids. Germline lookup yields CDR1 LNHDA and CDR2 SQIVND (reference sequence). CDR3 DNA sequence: TGTGCCAGTAGTCCCGGGGACAGGAAAAACATTCAGTACTTC. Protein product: CASSPGDRKNIQYF.

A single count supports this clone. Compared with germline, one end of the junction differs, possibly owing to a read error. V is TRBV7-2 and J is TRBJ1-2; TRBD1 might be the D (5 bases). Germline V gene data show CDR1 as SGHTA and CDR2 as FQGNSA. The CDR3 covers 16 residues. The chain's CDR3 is CASSLASRVSSSGYTF. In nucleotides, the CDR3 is TGTGCCAGCAGCCTAGCCTCCAGGGTTTCGTCCTCTGGCTACACCTTC. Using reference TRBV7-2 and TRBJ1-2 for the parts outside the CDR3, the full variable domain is GAGVSQSPSNKVTEKGKDVELRCDPISGHTALYWYRQSLGQGLEFLIYFQGNSAPDKSGLPSDRFSAERTGGSVSTLTIQRTQQEDSAVYLCASSLASRVSSSGYTFGSGTRLTVV.

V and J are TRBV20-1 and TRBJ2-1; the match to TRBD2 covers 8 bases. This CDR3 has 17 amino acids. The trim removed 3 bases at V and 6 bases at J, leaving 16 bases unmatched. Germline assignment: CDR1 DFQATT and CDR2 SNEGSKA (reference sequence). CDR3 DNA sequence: TGCAGTGCTAGTAGCCCCCGCGGGGGGCGCATAAGCAATGAGCAGTTCTTC. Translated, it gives CSASSPRGGRISNEQFF.